A selection of T cell receptor beta chains follows, all from one sample in a study of cytomegalovirus exposure and HLA in healthy donors. The method was immunoSEQ multiplex PCR; TCRdb's version includes in-frame clones alone and lacks a portion of them. The sample lists about 100,000 clones; roughly three quarters were seen once. The sequencing input was PBMCs. These receptors were taken from an older woman in good health and CMV-seropositive. The CDR3 runs from the conserved cysteine through the conserved F or W. A D gene is named only where the DNA matches it firmly. Size values are once, few and many counts, or a class for expanded clones, and some rows have none.

CASSLTSGNQETQYF,TGCGCCAGCAGCTTGACTAGCGGGAACCAAGAGACCCAGTACTTC,TRBV5-1,.,TRBD2,TRBJ2-5
CASSQGLGGYTF,TGTGCCAGCAGCCAAGGACTTGGTGGCTACACCTTC,TRBV6-1,.,.,TRBJ1-2
CASSLTRDWANEKLFF,TGCGCCAGCAGCTTAACCAGGGATTGGGCTAATGAAAAACTGTTTTTT,TRBV5-1,few,.,TRBJ1-4
CASRGAELTEAFF,TGTGCCAGCAGGGGGGCGGAACTTACTGAAGCTTTCTTT,TRBV11-1,.,.,TRBJ1-1
CASSPAGQNTGELFF,TGTGCCAGCTCCCCGGCGGGTCAGAACACCGGGGAGCTGTTTTTT,TRBV6-6,few,.,TRBJ2-2
CASSPSTRTGGSGEQYF,TGTGCCAGCAGTCCCTCAACAAGAACAGGGGGGAGCGGTGAGCAGTACTTC,TRBV7-2,.,TRBD1,TRBJ2-7
CASSEQRATEAFF,TGCGCCAGCAGTGAGCAGAGGGCTACTGAAGCTTTCTTT,TRBV10-1,.,.,TRBJ1-1
CAISEEVSGNTIYF,TGTGCCATCAGTGAAGAGGTATCCGGAAACACCATATATTTT,TRBV10-3,few,.,TRBJ1-3
CASSSTGSTGELFF,TGTGCCAGCAGCTCAACAGGGTCCACCGGGGAGCTGTTTTTT,TRBV7-9,once,.,TRBJ2-2
CASSQLAGGASEQYF,TGTGCCAGCAGCCAACTAGCGGGAGGTGCCTCCGAGCAGTACTTC,TRBV28,.,TRBD2,TRBJ2-7
CASSFGGSSYEQYF,TGTGCCAGCAGTTTTGGCGGGAGCTCCTACGAGCAGTACTTC,TRBV28,.,TRBD2,TRBJ2-7
CASSKGLAKNIQYF,TGTGCCAGTAGTAAGGGACTAGCCAAAAACATTCAGTACTTC,TRBV19,.,.,TRBJ2-4
CASSPGGATQETQYF,TGTGCCAGCAGCCCTGGAGGAGCCACCCAAGAGACCCAGTACTTC,TRBV9,.,.,TRBJ2-5
CASSLRTSGTYTGELFF,TGTGCCAGCAGTTTGCGGACTAGCGGGACCTACACCGGGGAGCTGTTTTTT,TRBV27,.,TRBD2,TRBJ2-2
CASSVPSGQGDTEAFF,TGTGCCAGCAGCGTCCCTAGCGGACAGGGCGACACTGAAGCTTTCTTT,TRBV9,.,TRBD1,TRBJ1-1
CASSIDRPNTEAFF,TGTGCCAGCAGCATAGACAGGCCGAACACTGAAGCTTTCTTT,TRBV5-4,.,.,TRBJ1-1
CASSPQGRDQPQHF,TGTGCCAGCAGTCCCCAGGGCCGGGATCAGCCCCAGCATTTT,TRBV27,.,.,TRBJ1-5
CASSLMAGGGNTIYF,TGTGCCAGCAGTTTGATGGCGGGAGGAGGAAACACCATATATTTT,TRBV27,.,.,TRBJ1-3
CASSKRRGTNYGYTF,TGTGCCAGCAGCAAACGACGGGGTACTAACTATGGCTACACCTTC,TRBV6-6,few,.,TRBJ1-2
CASSFVAGVGGEQFF,TGTGCCAGCAGCTTTGTAGCGGGAGTGGGCGGTGAGCAGTTCTTC,TRBV11-2,.,TRBD2,TRBJ2-1
CASTPDRGSYEQYF,TGTGCCAGTACCCCCGACAGGGGGTCTTACGAGCAGTACTTC,TRBV19,.,TRBD1,TRBJ2-7
CASSQLMSYEQYF,TGTGCCAGCTCACAACTGATGTCTTACGAGCAGTACTTC,TRBV18,.,.,TRBJ2-7
CAWSSGRVLNQPQHF,TGTGCCTGGAGTTCAGGCAGGGTCCTCAATCAGCCCCAGCATTTT,TRBV30,.,.,TRBJ1-5
CAWSVSGQETQYF,TGTGCCTGGAGTGTCTCAGGGCAAGAGACCCAGTACTTC,TRBV30,.,.,TRBJ2-5
CASSLPTSREQFF,TGTGCCAGCAGCCTACCGACTAGCCGTGAGCAGTTCTTC,TRBV7-2,few,TRBD2,TRBJ2-1
CASSIPGLGVTDTQYF,TGTGCCAGCAGCATTCCGGGACTAGGGGTAACAGATACGCAGTATTTT,TRBV5-6,.,TRBD2,TRBJ2-3
CASSPAGPGETQYF,TGTGCCAGCAGCCCAGCGGGACCGGGGGAGACCCAGTACTTC,TRBV7-2,.,TRBD2,TRBJ2-5
CASSSRTSPTDTQYF,TGTGCCAGCAGTTCCCGGACTAGCCCCACAGATACGCAGTATTTT,TRBV6-5,once,TRBD2,TRBJ2-3
CASSQEASGTYNEQFF,TGCGCCAGCAGCCAAGAGGCTAGCGGAACCTACAATGAGCAGTTCTTC,TRBV4-1,.,TRBD2,TRBJ2-1
CASSPHPQGQDEQYF,TGTGCCAGCAGTCCTCACCCACAGGGGCAGGACGAGCAGTACTTC,TRBV6-6,few,TRBD1,TRBJ2-7
CASSSQGTDYGYTF,TGTGCCAGCAGTTCACAGGGGACGGACTATGGCTACACCTTC,TRBV2,.,TRBD1,TRBJ1-2
CASSERSAGSYNEQFF,TGTGCCAGCAGTGAACGTTCGGCAGGGTCATACAATGAGCAGTTCTTC,TRBV6-1,.,.,TRBJ2-1
CASSAQTGVAKNIQYF,TGTGCCAGCAGCGCCCAGACCGGAGTAGCCAAAAACATTCAGTACTTC,TRBV5-4,.,.,TRBJ2-4
CASSYSQGSSGNTIYF,TGTGCCAGCAGTTACTCGCAGGGGAGCTCTGGAAACACCATATATTTT,TRBV6-5,.,.,TRBJ1-3
CSATPRDEQYF,TGCAGTGCTACCCCCAGGGACGAGCAGTACTTC,TRBV20-1,.,.,TRBJ2-7
CASSLDAGDYNEQFF,TGCGCCAGCAGCTTAGATGCGGGAGACTACAATGAGCAGTTCTTC,TRBV5-1,.,TRBD2,TRBJ2-1
CASKGTDSNQPQHF,TGTGCCAGCAAGGGGACAGATAGCAATCAGCCCCAGCATTTT,TRBV5-5,few,TRBD1,TRBJ1-5
CASSLSGSSEQYF,TGTGCCAGCAGCCTTAGCGGGAGCAGCGAGCAGTACTTC,TRBV4-2,.,TRBD2,TRBJ2-7
CASSGAGTDTQYF,TGTGCCAGCAGTGGAGCGGGAACTGATACGCAGTATTTT,TRBV25-1,.,TRBD2,TRBJ2-3
CASIGTGVGGYTF,TGTGCCAGCATCGGAACAGGGGTCGGTGGCTACACCTTC,TRBV27,.,TRBD1,TRBJ1-2
CASSWEGLAGREQYF,TGTGCCAGCAGCTGGGAGGGACTAGCGGGTAGGGAGCAGTACTTC,TRBV7-2,.,TRBD2,TRBJ2-7
CASSLRTGLLRGEQFF,TGTGCCAGCAGCTTAAGAACAGGTCTTCTTCGAGGCGAGCAGTTCTTC,TRBV7-8,.,.,TRBJ2-1
CASSIDPRGFEAFF,TGTGCCAGTAGTATAGACCCCAGGGGATTTGAAGCTTTCTTT,TRBV19,.,.,TRBJ1-1
CAWSVGLPYNEQFF,TGTGCCTGGAGTGTCGGACTGCCCTACAATGAGCAGTTCTTC,TRBV30,.,.,TRBJ2-1